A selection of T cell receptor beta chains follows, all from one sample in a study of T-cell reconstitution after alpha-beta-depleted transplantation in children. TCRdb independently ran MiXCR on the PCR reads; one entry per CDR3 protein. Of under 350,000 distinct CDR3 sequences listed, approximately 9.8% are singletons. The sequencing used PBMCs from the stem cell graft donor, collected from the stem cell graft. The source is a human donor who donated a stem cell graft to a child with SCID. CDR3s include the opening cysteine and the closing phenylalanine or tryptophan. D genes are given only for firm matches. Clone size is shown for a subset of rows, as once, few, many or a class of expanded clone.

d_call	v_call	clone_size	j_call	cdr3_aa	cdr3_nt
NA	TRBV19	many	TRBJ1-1	CASTRNTEAFF	TGTGCCAGCACTCGCAACACTGAAGCTTTCTTT
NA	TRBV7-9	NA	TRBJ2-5	CASRTGTAARETQYF	TGTGCCAGCAGAACCGGGACGGCGGCTCGGGAGACCCAGTACTTC
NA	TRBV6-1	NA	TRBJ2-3	CASTPGGPRRTDTQYF	TGTGCCAGCACCCCCGGCGGGCCTAGACGCACAGATACGCAGTATTTT
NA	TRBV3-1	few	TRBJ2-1	CASANPEDSDNEQFF	TGTGCCAGCGCTAATCCGGAGGATTCCGACAATGAGCAGTTCTTC
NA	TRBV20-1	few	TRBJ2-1	CSANAYSYNEQFF	TGCAGTGCTAACGCCTACTCCTACAATGAGCAGTTCTTC
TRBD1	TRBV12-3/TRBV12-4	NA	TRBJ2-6	CASGTGGAGANVLTF	TGTGCCAGCGGGACAGGGGGTGCTGGGGCCAACGTCCTGACTTTC
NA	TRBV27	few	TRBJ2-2	CASKYAGRSTGELFF	TGTGCCAGCAAGTACGCAGGGCGTAGCACCGGGGAGCTGTTTTTT
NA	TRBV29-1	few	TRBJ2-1	CSVERDGGPYNEQFF	TGCAGCGTTGAAAGGGACGGCGGACCGTACAATGAGCAGTTCTTC
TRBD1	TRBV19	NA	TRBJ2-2	CATEGQGTAGELFF	TGTGCCACTGAAGGACAGGGCACGGCCGGGGAGCTGTTTTTT
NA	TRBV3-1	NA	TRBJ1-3	CASSQGPGANTIYF	TGTGCCAGCAGCCAAGGCCCTGGGGCGAACACCATATATTTT
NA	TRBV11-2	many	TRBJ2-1	CASSLALDNEQFF	TGTGCCAGCAGCTTAGCCTTGGACAATGAGCAGTTCTTC
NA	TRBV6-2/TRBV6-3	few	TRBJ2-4	CASSPGQRIAKNIQYF	TGTGCCAGCAGCCCCGGGCAGCGTATAGCCAAAAACATTCAGTACTTC
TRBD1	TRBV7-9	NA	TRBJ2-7	CASSLGDSAIYEQYF	TGTGCCAGCAGCTTAGGGGACAGCGCTATCTACGAGCAGTACTTC
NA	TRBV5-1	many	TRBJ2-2	CASSLDRSTGELFF	TGCGCCAGCAGCTTGGACAGAAGTACCGGGGAGCTGTTTTTT
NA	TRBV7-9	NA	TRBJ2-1	CASSEEYNEQFF	TGTGCCAGCTCCGAGGAATACAATGAGCAGTTCTTC
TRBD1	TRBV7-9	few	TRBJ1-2	CASSLVGPEGAWGYTF	TGTGCCAGCAGCTTAGTCGGCCCTGAGGGGGCTTGGGGCTACACCTTC
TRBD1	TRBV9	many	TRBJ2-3	CASGETGGFPDTQYF	TGTGCCAGCGGCGAGACAGGGGGCTTCCCAGATACGCAGTATTTT
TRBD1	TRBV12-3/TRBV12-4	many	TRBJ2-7	CASSSSGQGVIEQYF	TGTGCCAGCAGTTCATCGGGACAGGGAGTAATCGAGCAGTACTTC
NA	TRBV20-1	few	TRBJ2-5	CSASPRSGWYQETQYF	TGCAGTGCTAGCCCCAGGAGCGGCTGGTACCAAGAGACCCAGTACTTC
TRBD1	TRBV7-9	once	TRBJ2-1	CASTGTGGINEQFF	TGTGCCAGCACCGGGACAGGGGGTATCAATGAGCAGTTCTTC
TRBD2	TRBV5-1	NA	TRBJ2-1	CASSLGFAAGGFNEQFF	TGCGCCAGCAGCTTGGGATTTGCAGCGGGGGGCTTCAATGAGCAGTTCTTC
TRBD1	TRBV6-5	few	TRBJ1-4	CASSYLTGVGEEKLFF	TGTGCCAGCAGTTACTTAACAGGGGTTGGAGAAGAAAAACTGTTTTTT
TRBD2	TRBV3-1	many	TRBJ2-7	CASSQAGGGSYEQYF	TGTGCCAGCAGCCAAGCAGGCGGGGGATCCTACGAGCAGTACTTC
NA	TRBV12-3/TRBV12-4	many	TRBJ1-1	CASSRDSTQTEAFF	TGTGCCAGCAGTAGGGACTCTACCCAGACTGAAGCTTTCTTT
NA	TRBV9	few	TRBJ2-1	CASSTAGQKNEQFF	TGTGCCAGCAGCACTGCGGGACAGAAAAATGAGCAGTTCTTC
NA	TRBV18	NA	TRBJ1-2	CASSPNVGGYTF	TGTGCCAGCTCACCAAACGTGGGCGGCTACACCTTC